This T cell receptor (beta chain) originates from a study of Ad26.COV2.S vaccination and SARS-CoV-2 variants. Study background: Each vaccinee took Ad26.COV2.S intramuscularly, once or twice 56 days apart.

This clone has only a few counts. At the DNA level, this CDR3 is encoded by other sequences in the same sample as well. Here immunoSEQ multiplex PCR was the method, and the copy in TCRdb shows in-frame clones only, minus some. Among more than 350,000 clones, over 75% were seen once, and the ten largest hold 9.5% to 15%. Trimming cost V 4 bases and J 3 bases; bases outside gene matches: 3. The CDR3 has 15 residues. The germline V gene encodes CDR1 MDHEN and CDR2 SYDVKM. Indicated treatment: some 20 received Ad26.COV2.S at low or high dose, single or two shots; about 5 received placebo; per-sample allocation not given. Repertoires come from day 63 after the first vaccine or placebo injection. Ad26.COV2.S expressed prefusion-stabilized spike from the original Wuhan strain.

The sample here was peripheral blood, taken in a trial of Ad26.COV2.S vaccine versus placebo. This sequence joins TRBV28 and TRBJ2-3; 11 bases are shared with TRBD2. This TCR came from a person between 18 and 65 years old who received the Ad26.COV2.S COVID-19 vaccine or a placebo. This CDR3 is CASSSLAGVTDTQYF. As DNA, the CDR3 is TGTGCCAGCAGTTCACTAGCGGGAGTTACAGATACGCAGTATTTT. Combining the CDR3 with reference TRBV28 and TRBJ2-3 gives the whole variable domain DVKVTQSSRYLVKRTGEKVFLECVQDMDHENMFWYRQDPGLGLRLIYFSYDVKMKEKGDIPEGYSVSREKKERFSLILESASTNQTSMYLCASSSLAGVTDTQYFGPGTRLTVL.